This T cell receptor (beta chain) was obtained from a study of blood T cell repertoires in COVID-19. Looking at the study overall: There were acute and convalescent COVID-19 samples, and they came from the United States, Italy and Spain. PBMCs, B-cell-depleted T cells, or T cells provided the cDNA or gDNA that made up the material.

How the authors handled the data: Amplifying reference gene primers gave estimates of nucleated cell counts. Using immunoSEQ multiplex PCR, the repertoire was profiled, and TCRdb retains in-frame clones only, with some absent. V and J calls plus clone size are reproduced from that table; the DNA served to infer D and trimming. Of 150,000 to 200,000 clones listed, roughly 70% are singletons. The CDR3 is 13 amino acids. With 1 base clipped from V and 7 bases from J, the junction kept 0 bases outside the gene matches. The receptor comes from a woman aged 80 or older with acute or convalescent COVID-19. Sequencing used peripheral blood. This chain joins TRBV12-3 or TRBV12-4 and TRBJ1-4; 7 bases map to TRBD1. Here the CDR3 DNA reads TGTGCCAGCAGTTTAGAGGGGGCTGAAAAACTGTTTTTT. Encoded protein: CASSLEGAEKLFF.